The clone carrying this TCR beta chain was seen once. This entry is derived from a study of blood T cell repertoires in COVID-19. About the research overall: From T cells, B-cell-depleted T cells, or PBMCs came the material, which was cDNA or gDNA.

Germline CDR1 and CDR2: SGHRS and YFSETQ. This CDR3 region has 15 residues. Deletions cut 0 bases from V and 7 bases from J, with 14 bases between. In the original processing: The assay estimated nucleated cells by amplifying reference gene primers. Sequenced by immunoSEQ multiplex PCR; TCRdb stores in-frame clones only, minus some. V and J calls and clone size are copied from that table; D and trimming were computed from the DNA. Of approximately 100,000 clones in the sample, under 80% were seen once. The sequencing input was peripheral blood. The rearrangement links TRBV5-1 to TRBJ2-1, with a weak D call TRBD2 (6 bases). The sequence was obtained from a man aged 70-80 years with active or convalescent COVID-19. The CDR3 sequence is CASSLDNPAGNEQFF. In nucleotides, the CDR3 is TGCGCCAGCAGCTTGGACAACCCCGCGGGGAATGAGCAGTTCTTC. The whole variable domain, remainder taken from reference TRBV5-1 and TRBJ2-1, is KAGVTQTPRYLIKTRGQQVTLSCSPISGHRSVSWYQQTPGQGLQFLFEYFSETQRNKGNFPGRFSGRQFSNSRSEMNVSTLELGDSALYLCASSLDNPAGNEQFFGPGTRLTVL.